This T cell receptor beta chain was sequenced in a study of blood T cells in healthy people across ages. Study-level points and caveats: The study lacked donor CMV status, which possibly confounded expanded clonotype changes.

The CDR3 runs to 15 residues. V was shortened by 0 bases and J by 4 bases, with 13 bases between the two germline ends. CDR1 is LGHDT and CDR2 is YNNKEL in the germline V gene (reference sequence). This clonotype showed up just a few times. What it binds is unknown. PCR was performed a second time for roughly 7 to 12 cycles using a sample-barcoded 5' primer and a J-beta primer mix. All samples yielded 3 million or more CDR3-containing paired-end reads. TCRdb processed the 5' RACE reads anew with MiXCR; each CDR3 protein has one entry. The table lists about 1.7 million distinct CDR3 sequences, about 30% of them singletons.

The sequencing sample was made of blood. This receptor was taken from a woman aged 25-40 years in good health. The gene calls are TRBV3-1 and TRBJ2-7; D tentatively reads TRBD1 or TRBD2 (6 bases each). The CDR3 DNA follows: TGTGCCAGCAGCCAAGAGATGGGGGGCATGTACGAGCAGTACTTC. Translating it yields CASSQEMGGMYEQYF.